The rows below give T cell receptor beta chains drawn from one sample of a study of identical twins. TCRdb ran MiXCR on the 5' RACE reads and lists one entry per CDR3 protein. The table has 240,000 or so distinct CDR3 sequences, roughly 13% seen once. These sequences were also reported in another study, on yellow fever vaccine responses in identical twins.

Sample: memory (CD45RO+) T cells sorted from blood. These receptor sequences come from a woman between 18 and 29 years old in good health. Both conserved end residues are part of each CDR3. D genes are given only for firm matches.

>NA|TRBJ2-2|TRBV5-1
CASSLSGSTGELFF
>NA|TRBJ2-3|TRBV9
CASSPWGGLADTQYF
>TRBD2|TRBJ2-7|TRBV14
CASSRGLAGGIYEQYF
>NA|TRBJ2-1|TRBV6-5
CASSYSVYGTYNEQFF
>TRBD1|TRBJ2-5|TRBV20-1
CSAGRTGVQETQYF
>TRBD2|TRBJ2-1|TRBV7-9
CASSLGRGAGVNEQFF
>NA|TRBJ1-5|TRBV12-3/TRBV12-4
CASRRQVNSNQPQHF
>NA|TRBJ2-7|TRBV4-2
CASSQDQRLGSKYEQYF
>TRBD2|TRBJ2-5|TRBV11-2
CASSLDLGLAGGRGTQYF
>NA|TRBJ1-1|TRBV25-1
CASSELARDSNTEAFF
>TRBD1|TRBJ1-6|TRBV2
CASSVSGQGVGAGNSPLHF
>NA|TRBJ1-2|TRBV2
CASRDTRDGYTF
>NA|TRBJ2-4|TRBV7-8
CASRPARTEAKNIQYF
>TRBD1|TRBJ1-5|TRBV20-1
CSATGTGGFQPQHF
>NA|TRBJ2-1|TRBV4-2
CASSQDELTKQFF
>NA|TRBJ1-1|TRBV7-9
CASSSNSGLEAFF
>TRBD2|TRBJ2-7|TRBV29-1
CSVYGEGSGRTIFADYEQYF
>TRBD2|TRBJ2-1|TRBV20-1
CSAVTLGGAPSYNEQFF
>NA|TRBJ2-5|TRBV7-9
CASSHETQYF
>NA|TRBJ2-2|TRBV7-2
CASSSDSGLVTGELFF
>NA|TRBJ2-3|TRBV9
CASSVALTGRTDTQYF
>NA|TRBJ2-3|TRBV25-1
CASSEYGAGAEDTQYF
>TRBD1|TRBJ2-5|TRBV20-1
CSSAGQGETQYF
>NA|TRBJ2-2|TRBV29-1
CSVSLARAGELFF
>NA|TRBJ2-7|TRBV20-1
CSARGQGNSYEQYF
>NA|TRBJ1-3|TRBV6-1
CASSERQRSGNTIYF
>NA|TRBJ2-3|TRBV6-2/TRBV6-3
CASSYSNGGGHRSTDTQYF
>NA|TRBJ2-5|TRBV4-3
CASSPYLGRQETQYF
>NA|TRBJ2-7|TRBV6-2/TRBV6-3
CASSWRGPDEQYF
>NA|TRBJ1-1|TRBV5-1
CASSPRRIETEAFF
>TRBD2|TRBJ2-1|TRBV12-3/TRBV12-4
CAFCLDTSGSSSYNEQFF
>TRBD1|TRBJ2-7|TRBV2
CASKEDRVNEQYF
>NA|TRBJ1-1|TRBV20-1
CSADLGGNTEAFF
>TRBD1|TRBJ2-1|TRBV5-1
CASSGDRAHEQFF
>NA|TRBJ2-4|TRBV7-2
CASSFGQLQYF
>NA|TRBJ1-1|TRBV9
CASSATGGATEAFF
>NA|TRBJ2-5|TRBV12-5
CASGTGSWGGETQYF
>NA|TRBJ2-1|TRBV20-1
CSAPADPLAEQFF
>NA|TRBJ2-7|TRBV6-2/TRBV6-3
CASSTGIYEQYF
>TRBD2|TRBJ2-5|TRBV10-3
CAISVGGQETQYF
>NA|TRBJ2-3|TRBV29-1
CSAGGLGLGTQYF
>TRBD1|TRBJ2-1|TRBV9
CASSVQDRGHNEQFF
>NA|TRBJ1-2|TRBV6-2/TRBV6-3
CASRKDGNYGYTF
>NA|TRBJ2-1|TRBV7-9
CASSSPTPLAVQFF
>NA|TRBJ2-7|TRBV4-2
CASSQDPWGSSTYEQYF
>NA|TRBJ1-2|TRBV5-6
CASSLRGREGPANYGYTF
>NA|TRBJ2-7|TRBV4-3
CASSQIIRGEQYF
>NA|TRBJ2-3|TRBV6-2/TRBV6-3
CASTFVAGSTDTQYF
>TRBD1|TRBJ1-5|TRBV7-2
CASSLGDRPQPQHF
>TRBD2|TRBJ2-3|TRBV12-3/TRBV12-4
CASSGSGSLDTQYF
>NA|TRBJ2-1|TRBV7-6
CASSLAVGAYNEQFF
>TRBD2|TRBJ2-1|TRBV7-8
CASSSSSGGPFNEQFF